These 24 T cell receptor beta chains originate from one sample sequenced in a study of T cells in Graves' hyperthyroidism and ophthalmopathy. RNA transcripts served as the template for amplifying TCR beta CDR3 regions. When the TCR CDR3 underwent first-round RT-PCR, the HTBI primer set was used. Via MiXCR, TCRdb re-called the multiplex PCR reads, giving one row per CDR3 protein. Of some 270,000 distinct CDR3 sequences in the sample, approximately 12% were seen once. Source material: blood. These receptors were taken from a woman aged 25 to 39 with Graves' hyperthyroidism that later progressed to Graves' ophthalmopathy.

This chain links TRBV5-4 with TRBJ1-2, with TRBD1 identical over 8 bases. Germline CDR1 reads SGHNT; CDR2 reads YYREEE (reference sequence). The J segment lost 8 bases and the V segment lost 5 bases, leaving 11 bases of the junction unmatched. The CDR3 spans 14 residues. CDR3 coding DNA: TGTGCCAGCAGATCTGGACAGGGTATTGGGGGCTACACCTTC. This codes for CASRSGQGIGGYTF.

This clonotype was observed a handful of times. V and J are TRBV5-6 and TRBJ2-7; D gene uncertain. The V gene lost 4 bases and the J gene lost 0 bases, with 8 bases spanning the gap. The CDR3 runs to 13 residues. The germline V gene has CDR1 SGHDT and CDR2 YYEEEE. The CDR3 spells CASSHDPSYEQYF. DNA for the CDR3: TGTGCCAGCAGCCACGACCCCTCCTACGAGCAGTACTTC.

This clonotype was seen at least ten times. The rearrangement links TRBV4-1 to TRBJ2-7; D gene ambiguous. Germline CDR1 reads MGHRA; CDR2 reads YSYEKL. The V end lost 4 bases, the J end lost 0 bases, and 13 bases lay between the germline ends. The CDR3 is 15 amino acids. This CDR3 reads CASSLLTDRSYEQYF. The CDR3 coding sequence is TGCGCCAGCAGCCTCCTGACCGATCGCTCCTACGAGCAGTACTTC.

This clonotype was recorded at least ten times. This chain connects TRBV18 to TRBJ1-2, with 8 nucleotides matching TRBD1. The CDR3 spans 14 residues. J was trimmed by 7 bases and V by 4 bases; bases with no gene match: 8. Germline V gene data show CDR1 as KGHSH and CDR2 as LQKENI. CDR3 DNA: TGTGCCAGCTCACTGACAGGGGAAAATGGTGGCTACACCTTC. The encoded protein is CASSLTGENGGYTF.

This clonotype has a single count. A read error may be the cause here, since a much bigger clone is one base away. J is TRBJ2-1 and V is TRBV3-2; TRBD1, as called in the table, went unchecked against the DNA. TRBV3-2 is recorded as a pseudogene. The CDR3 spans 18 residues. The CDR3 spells CASSQDSRQKSSYNEQFF. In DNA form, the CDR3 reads TGTGCCAGCAGCCAAGATTCGAGACAGAAAAGCTCCTACAATGAGCAGTTCTTC.

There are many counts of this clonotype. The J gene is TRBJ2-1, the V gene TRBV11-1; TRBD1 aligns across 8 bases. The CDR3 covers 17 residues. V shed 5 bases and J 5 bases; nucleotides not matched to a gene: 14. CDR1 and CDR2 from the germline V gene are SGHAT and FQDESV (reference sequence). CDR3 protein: CASSPRVGQAQNNEQFF. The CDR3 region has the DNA TGTGCCAGCAGCCCAAGGGTGGGACAGGCCCAGAACAATGAGCAGTTCTTC.

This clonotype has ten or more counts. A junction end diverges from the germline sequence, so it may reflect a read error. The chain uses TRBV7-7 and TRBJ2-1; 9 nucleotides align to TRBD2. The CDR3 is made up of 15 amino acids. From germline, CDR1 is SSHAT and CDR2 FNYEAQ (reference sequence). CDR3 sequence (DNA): TGTGCTAGCAGTCCAGTAGCGGGAGCAACCAATGAGCAGTTCTTC. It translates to CASSPVAGATNEQFF.

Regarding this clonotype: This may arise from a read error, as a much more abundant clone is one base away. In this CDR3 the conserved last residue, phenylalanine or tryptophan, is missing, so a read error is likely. The CDR3 spells CASTGTTLGNEQFS. The CDR3 DNA reads as TGTGCCAGCACCGGGACTACCTTAGGGAATGAGCAGTTCTCC. V is TRBV27 and J is TRBJ2-1; TRBD2 matches at 7 bases. CDR3 length equals 14 residues. The J segment lost 7 bases and the V segment lost 7 bases, leaving 10 bases of the junction unmatched. CDR1 and CDR2 (germline): MNHEY, SMNVEV (reference sequence).

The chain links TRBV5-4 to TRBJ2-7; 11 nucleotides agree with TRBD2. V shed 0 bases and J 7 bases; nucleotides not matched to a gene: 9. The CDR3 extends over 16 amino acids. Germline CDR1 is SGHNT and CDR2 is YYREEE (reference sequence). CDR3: CASSLGGTSGKTEQYF. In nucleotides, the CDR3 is TGTGCCAGCAGCTTGGGGGGGACTAGCGGAAAGACGGAGCAGTACTTC.

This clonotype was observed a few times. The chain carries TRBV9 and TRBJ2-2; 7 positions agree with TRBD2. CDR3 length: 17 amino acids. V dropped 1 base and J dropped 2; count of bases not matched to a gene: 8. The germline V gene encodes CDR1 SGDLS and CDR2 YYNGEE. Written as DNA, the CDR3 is TGTGCCAGCAGCGTACAGCGGTCTAGCGGAAACACCGGGGAGCTGTTTTTT. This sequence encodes CASSVQRSSGNTGELFF.

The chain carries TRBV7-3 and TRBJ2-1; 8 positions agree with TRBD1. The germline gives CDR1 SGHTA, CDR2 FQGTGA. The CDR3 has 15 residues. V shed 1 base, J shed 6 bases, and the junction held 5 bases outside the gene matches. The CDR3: CASSLNGQGANEQFF. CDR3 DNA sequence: TGTGCCAGCAGCTTAAACGGACAGGGAGCCAATGAGCAGTTCTTC.

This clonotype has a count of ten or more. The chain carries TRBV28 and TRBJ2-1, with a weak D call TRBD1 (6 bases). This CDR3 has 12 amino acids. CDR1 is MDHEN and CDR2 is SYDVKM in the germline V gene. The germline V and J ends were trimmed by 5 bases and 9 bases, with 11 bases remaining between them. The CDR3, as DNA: TGTGCCAGCAGTACGAACAGGGCTGAGCAGTTCTTC. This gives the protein CASSTNRAEQFF.

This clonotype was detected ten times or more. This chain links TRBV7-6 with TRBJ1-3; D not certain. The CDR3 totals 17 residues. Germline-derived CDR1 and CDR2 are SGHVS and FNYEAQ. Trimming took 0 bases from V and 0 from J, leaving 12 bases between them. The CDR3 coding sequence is TGTGCCAGCAGCTTAGCGCCAGAGGGTAACTCTGGAAACACCATATATTTT. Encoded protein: CASSLAPEGNSGNTIYF.

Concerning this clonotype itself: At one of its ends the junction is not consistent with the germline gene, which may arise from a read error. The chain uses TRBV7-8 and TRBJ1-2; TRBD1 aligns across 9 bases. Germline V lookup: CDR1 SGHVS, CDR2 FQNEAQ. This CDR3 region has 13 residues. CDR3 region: CTSSLGTGNGYTF. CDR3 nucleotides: TGTACCAGCAGCCTCGGGACAGGGAATGGCTACACCTTC.

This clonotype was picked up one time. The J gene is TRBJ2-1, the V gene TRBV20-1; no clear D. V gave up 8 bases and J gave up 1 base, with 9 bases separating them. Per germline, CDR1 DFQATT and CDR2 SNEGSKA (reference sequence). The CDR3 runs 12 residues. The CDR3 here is CSRVGSYNEQFF. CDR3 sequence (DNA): TGCAGTCGCGTCGGGTCCTACAATGAGCAGTTCTTC.

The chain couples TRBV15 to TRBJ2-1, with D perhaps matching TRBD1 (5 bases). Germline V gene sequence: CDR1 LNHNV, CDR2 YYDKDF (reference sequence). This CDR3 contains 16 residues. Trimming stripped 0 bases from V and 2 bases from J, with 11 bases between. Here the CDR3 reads CATSRDDSFAYNEQFF. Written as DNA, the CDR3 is TGTGCCACCAGCAGAGATGACAGTTTCGCCTACAATGAGCAGTTCTTC.

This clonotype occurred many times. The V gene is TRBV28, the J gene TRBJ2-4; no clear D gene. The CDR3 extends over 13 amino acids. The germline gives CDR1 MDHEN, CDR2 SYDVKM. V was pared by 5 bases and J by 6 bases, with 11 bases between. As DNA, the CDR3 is TGTGCCAGCAGTCTTCCGAATACAAACATTCAGTACTTC. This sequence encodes CASSLPNTNIQYF.

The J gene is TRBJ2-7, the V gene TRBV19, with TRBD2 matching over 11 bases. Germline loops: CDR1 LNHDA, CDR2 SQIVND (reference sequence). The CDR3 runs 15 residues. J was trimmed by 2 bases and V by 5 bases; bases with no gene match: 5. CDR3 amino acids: CASSVTSGRTYEQYF. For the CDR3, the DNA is TGTGCCAGTAGTGTAACTAGCGGGAGAACCTACGAGCAGTACTTC. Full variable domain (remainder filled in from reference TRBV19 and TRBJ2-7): DGGITQSPKYLFRKEGQNVTLSCEQNLNHDAMYWYRQDPGQGLRLIYYSQIVNDFQKGDIAEGYSVSREKKESFPLTVTSAQKNPTAFYLCASSVTSGRTYEQYFGPGTRLTVT.

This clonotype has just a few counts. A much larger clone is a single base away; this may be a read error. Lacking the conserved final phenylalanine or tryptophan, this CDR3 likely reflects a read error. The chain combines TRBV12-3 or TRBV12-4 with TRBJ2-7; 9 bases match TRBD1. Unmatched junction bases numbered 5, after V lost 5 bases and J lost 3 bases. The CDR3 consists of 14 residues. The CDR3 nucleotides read TGTGCCAGCAGTCTGACAGGGGGAAGCTACGAGCAGTACCTC. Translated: CASSLTGGSYEQYL.

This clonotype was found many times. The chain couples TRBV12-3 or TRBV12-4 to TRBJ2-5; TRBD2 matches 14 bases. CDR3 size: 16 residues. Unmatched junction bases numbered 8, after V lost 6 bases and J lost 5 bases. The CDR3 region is CASRRLAGGPGETQYF. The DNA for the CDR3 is TGTGCCAGCAGAAGACTAGCGGGAGGGCCGGGGGAGACCCAGTACTTC.

For the CDR3, the DNA is TGTGCCACCAGCTCCCCAAGCGGTAACATTCAGTACTTC. Translation gives CATSSPSGNIQYF. The genes are TRBV15 and TRBJ2-4; a weak D match, TRBD2 (5 bases). The CDR3 extends over 13 amino acids. CDR1 and CDR2 (germline): LNHNV, YYDKDF (reference sequence). With 5 bases removed from V and 7 bases from J, the gap between germline ends came to 12 bases.

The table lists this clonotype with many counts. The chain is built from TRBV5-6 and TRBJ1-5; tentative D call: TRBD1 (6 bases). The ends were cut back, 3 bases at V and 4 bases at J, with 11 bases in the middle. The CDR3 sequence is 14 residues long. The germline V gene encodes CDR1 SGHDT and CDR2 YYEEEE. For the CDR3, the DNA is TGTGCCAGCAGCTATACCCAGGGGAATCAGCCCCAGCATTTT. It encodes CASSYTQGNQPQHF.

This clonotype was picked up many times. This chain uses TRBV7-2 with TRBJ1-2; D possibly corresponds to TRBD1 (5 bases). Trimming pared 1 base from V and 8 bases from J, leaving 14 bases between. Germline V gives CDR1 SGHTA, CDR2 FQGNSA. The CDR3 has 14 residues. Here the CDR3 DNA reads TGTGCCAGCAGCTTAGTTCTACAGGCCCGCGGCTACACCTTC. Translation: CASSLVLQARGYTF.

The CDR3, as DNA: TGTGCCAGCAGCCAAGATGGGGGAGTCGTCTACAATGAGCAGTTCTTC. As protein: CASSQDGGVVYNEQFF. The V call is TRBV4-2, the J call TRBJ2-1; either TRBD1 or TRBD2 may fit D (5 bases each). Per germline, CDR1 LGHNA and CDR2 YNFKEQ. This CDR3 has 16 residues. The V and J ends lost 0 bases and 3 bases respectively, with 12 bases between them.